The sequence of this T cell receptor beta chain was determined in a study of cytomegalovirus exposure and HLA in healthy donors. Germline CDR1 and CDR2: SEHNR and FQNEAQ (reference sequence). CDR3 length: 11 residues. Deletions cut 5 bases from V and 6 bases from J, with 7 bases between. Amplification used 60 Vbeta primers and 13 Jbeta primers. Here immunoSEQ multiplex PCR was the method, and the copy in TCRdb shows in-frame clones only, minus some. The sample shows 200,000 to 250,000 clones, 70% to 85% of them seen only once. The sample taken for sequencing was PBMCs. This chain uses TRBV7-9 with TRBJ1-2; D unresolved. The receptor comes from a middle-aged woman in good health and CMV-seronegative. In nucleotides, the CDR3 is TGTGCCAGCAGCCCAACGGATGGCTACACCTTC. This translates into CASSPTDGYTF.